This TCR beta chain was profiled in a study of T cells expressing NK-cell markers. Whole-study context: The authors sequenced eight donors, of whom seven were HCMV-seropositive and one was seronegative.

Each CDR3 protein gets one entry in TCRdb, which reprocessed the 5' RACE reads and gives no DNA. This sample's table has about 390,000 distinct CDR3 sequences. Per germline, CDR1 LGHDT and CDR2 YNNKEL (reference sequence). The CDR3 has 17 amino acids. The chain is built from TRBV3-1 and TRBJ2-6; no DNA is available, so the TRBD2 call from TCRdb remains unchecked. This sequence originates from a woman aged 45 to 65 in good health. The sample comprised blood T cells: a sorted CD56 or NKG2C T cell subset, CD4+ or CD8+ T cells, or bulk PBMC T cells (not recorded which). CDR3 sequence: CASSPTSGISGANVLTF. The entire variable domain, with the rest obtained from reference TRBV3-1 and TRBJ2-6, is as follows: DTAVSQTPKYLVTQMGNDKSIKCEQNLGHDTMYWYKQDSKKFLKIMFSYNNKELIINETVPNRFSPKSPDKAHLNLHINSLELGDSAVYFCASSPTSGISGANVLTFGAGSRLTVL.